Each of the 29 T cell receptor beta chains below was sequenced from the same sample in a study of blood T cell repertoires in COVID-19. Clones were sequenced by immunoSEQ multiplex PCR, and TCRdb holds only the in-frame ones, with some missing. The repertoire consists of more than 300,000 clones, with about 90% occurring once and the leading ten covering less than 3.5%. Sequencing was performed on peripheral blood. The receptor set was obtained from a woman aged 18-30 years who had recovered from COVID-19.

The rearrangement joins TRBV29-1 to TRBJ2-3, with 10 bases aligning to TRBD2. The junction had 5 bases not matched to a gene; V was cut back by 4 bases and J by 4 bases. Germline lookup yields CDR1 SQVTM and CDR2 ANQGSEA. This CDR3 contains 14 residues. CDR3 DNA sequence: TGCAGCGTTGGCCTAGCGGGAGACTCAGATACGCAGTATTTT. Encoded protein: CSVGLAGDSDTQYF.

V is TRBV7-8 and J is TRBJ1-1; no reliable D call. Germline CDR1 is SGHVS and CDR2 is FQNEAQ. V lost 5 bases, J lost 4 bases, and 11 bases lay in between. This CDR3 spans 13 amino acids. CDR3 nucleotides: TGTGCCAGCAGCGAGGATCGGGGCACTGAAGCTTTCTTT. This encodes CASSEDRGTEAFF.

This clone was recorded only once. J is TRBJ1-5 and V is TRBV10-3, with a tentative D call TRBD1 (6 bases). V was cut by 7 bases and J by 1 base, with 8 bases left in between. The CDR3 consists of 13 residues. CDR1 and CDR2 (germline): ENHRY, SYGVKD. CDR3 residues: CAIKGDSNQPQHF. In DNA, the CDR3 is TGTGCCATCAAGGGGGACAGCAATCAGCCCCAGCATTTT.

Notes on this clone: Mismatch with germline at one junction end may stem from a read error. The chain recombines TRBV9 with TRBJ1-4; the D gene is possibly TRBD1 (5 bases). Germline V gene lookup returns CDR1 SGDLS and CDR2 YYNGEE. The CDR3 has 14 residues. Here the CDR3 DNA reads TGTGCCAGCAGCGACCGACAGCTCAATGGAAAACTGTTTTTT. Translation gives CASSDRQLNGKLFF. Using reference TRBV9 and TRBJ1-4 for the parts outside the CDR3, the full variable domain is DSGVTQTPKHLITATGQRVTLRCSPRSGDLSVYWYQQSLDQGLQFLIQYYNGEERAKGNILERFSAQQFPDLHSELNLSSLELGDSALYFCASSDRQLNGKLFFGSGTQLSVL.

The chain employs TRBV25-1 and TRBJ2-1, with TRBD1 matching over 9 bases. With 2 bases clipped from V and 4 bases from J, the junction kept 6 bases outside the gene matches. Per the germline V gene, CDR1 is MGHDK and CDR2 is SYGVNS. There are 16 residues in the CDR3. Here the CDR3 DNA reads TGTGCCAGCAGTGAAATGAGGGGACAGGGTTACAATGAGCAGTTCTTC. This sequence encodes CASSEMRGQGYNEQFF.

The chain has TRBV6-5 and TRBJ2-7; D is uncertain. V was trimmed by 5 bases and J by 0 bases, leaving 11 bases between them. CDR3 length equals 14 residues. Per germline, CDR1 MNHEY and CDR2 SVGAGI. CDR3 amino acids: CASSPSRFSYEQYV. The CDR3 DNA sequence: TGTGCCAGCAGTCCCTCCCGTTTCTCCTACGAGCAGTACGTC.

The V and J genes are TRBV10-3 and TRBJ2-3; D is uncertain. From germline, CDR1 is ENHRY and CDR2 SYGVKD. V lost 3 bases to trimming and J lost 5 bases, with 6 bases between them. This CDR3 has 12 residues. The CDR3 DNA follows: TGTGCCATCAGTGAAGTCGGAGATACGCAGTATTTT. It specifies CAISEVGDTQYF.

The genes are TRBV5-6 and TRBJ2-2; TRBD2 matches at 8 bases. This CDR3 spans 15 amino acids. Looked up from germline, CDR1 is SGHDT and CDR2 is YYEEEE. The trim removed 4 bases at V and 5 bases at J, leaving 7 bases unmatched. CDR3 loop: CASSRYGRDTGELFF. CDR3 in DNA: TGTGCCAGCAGCCGATACGGGAGGGATACCGGGGAGCTGTTTTTT.

The chain recombines TRBV6-5 with TRBJ1-2, with 8 bases aligning to TRBD1. The germline V gene encodes CDR1 MNHEY and CDR2 SVGAGI. J lost 7 bases, V lost 1 base, and 8 bases had no gene match. The CDR3 contains 15 residues. The CDR3 sequence: CASSYLAGGDFGYTF. The CDR3 nucleotides are TGTGCCAGCAGTTACTTGGCAGGGGGCGACTTTGGCTACACCTTC.

The chain is built from TRBV4-1 and TRBJ2-1; 9 bases line up with TRBD1. The CDR3 length is 16 residues. CDR1 and CDR2 from the germline V gene are MGHRA and YSYEKL. V shed 0 bases and J 9 bases; nucleotides not matched to a gene: 9. The CDR3 bases are TGCGCCAGCAGCCAAGATCCGGGACAGGGTAGGTTTGAGCAGTTCTTC. Amino acids: CASSQDPGQGRFEQFF.

V is TRBV5-5 and J is TRBJ1-2; perhaps TRBD1 as D (6 bases). The V gene's germline CDR1 is SGHKS and CDR2 YYEKEE (reference sequence). There are 14 residues in the CDR3. V lost 0 bases and J lost 0, with 6 bases in between. The CDR3 region is CASSLAGANYGYTF. The CDR3 DNA reads as TGTGCCAGCAGCTTGGCAGGGGCTAACTATGGCTACACCTTC.

The V and J genes are TRBV7-9 and TRBJ2-1, with D possibly being TRBD1 (6 bases). With 5 bases removed from V and 3 bases from J, the gap between germline ends came to 11 bases. CDR3 length: 14 residues. Germline V gene lookup returns CDR1 SEHNR and CDR2 FQNEAQ (reference sequence). The CDR3 sequence: CASSRRQDYNEQFF. The CDR3 nucleotides are TGTGCCAGCAGCAGACGACAGGACTACAATGAGCAGTTCTTC.

The CDR3 is CASSTGGLQPQHF. In nucleotides, the CDR3 is TGTGCCAGTAGCACAGGGGGCTTGCAGCCCCAGCATTTT. The chain joins TRBV19 to TRBJ1-5; 9 positions agree with TRBD1. The CDR3 is made up of 13 amino acids. Germline-derived CDR1 and CDR2 are LNHDA and SQIVND (reference sequence). V shed 6 bases and J 7 bases; nucleotides not matched to a gene: 4.

V gene TRBV18 combines with J gene TRBJ2-1, with TRBD2 matching over 14 bases. J was trimmed by 7 bases and V by 6 bases; bases with no gene match: 14. The CDR3 is made up of 18 amino acids. Per the germline V gene, CDR1 is KGHSH and CDR2 is LQKENI. In nucleotides, the CDR3 is TGTGCCAGCTCTCGGACTAGCGGGAGGCCCCGAGAGACTAATGAGCAGTTCTTC. It translates to CASSRTSGRPRETNEQFF. Complete variable domain (other parts from reference TRBV18 and TRBJ2-1): NAGVMQNPRHLVRRRGQEARLRCSPMKGHSHVYWYRQLPEEGLKFMVYLQKENIIDESGMPKERFSAEFPKEGPSILRIQQVVRGDSAAYFCASSRTSGRPRETNEQFFGPGTRLTVL.

This chain links TRBV6-6 with TRBJ1-2, with a tentative D call TRBD1 (6 bases). There are 13 residues in the CDR3. Deletions cut 7 bases from V and 7 bases from J, with 16 bases between. Germline lookup yields CDR1 MNHNY and CDR2 SVGAGI (reference sequence). In nucleotides, the CDR3 is TGTGCCAGCAAAAACACTCAGGGGTTTGGCTACACCTTC. Translated: CASKNTQGFGYTF.

V is TRBV7-2 and J is TRBJ2-1; D may be TRBD2 (5 bases). CDR1 is SGHTA and CDR2 is FQGNSA in the germline V gene. The germline V and J ends were trimmed by 3 bases and 4 bases, with 16 bases remaining between them. The CDR3 has 16 residues. CDR3 loop: CASSFPGGGLYNEQFF. Here the CDR3 DNA reads TGTGCCAGCAGCTTCCCAGGAGGAGGACTTTACAATGAGCAGTTCTTC.

This rearrangement joins TRBV6-5 to TRBJ1-2, with D maybe TRBD1 (5 bases). The V and J ends lost 7 bases and 5 bases respectively, with 17 bases between them. Germline CDR1 reads MNHEY; CDR2 reads SVGAGI. The CDR3 runs to 14 residues. CDR3 coding DNA: TGTGCCAGCACCCCGGTGGAGGGGTGGTATGGCTACACCTTC. This codes for CASTPVEGWYGYTF.

The chain is built from TRBV7-2 and TRBJ2-1; 14 nucleotides match TRBD2. The trim removed 5 bases at V and 10 bases at J, leaving 10 bases unmatched. Germline values: CDR1 SGHTA, CDR2 FQGNSA. The CDR3 is made up of 16 amino acids. CDR3 sequence (DNA): TGTGCCAGCAGCCCTAGGACTAGCGGGGGGTTAGGGGAGCAGTTCTTC. Translating gives CASSPRTSGGLGEQFF.

The rearrangement uses TRBV6-6 and TRBJ2-7, with TRBD2 as a possible D gene (6 bases). The CDR3 is 15 amino acids. CDR1 is MNHNY and CDR2 is SVGAGI in the germline V gene (reference sequence). Trimming stripped 6 bases from V and 3 bases from J, with 18 bases between. The CDR3 sequence is CASSLTRFAFYEQYV. CDR3 DNA sequence: TGTGCCAGCAGCCTGACTAGGTTTGCCTTCTACGAGCAGTACGTC.

This clone has more than one count but fewer than ten. The chain recombines TRBV30 with TRBJ2-3; the match to TRBD2 covers 12 bases. V was clipped by 1 base and J by 4 bases; unmatched bases: 9. This CDR3 is built from 17 residues. From germline, CDR1 is GTSNPN and CDR2 SVGIG (reference sequence). CDR3 loop: CAWSGLAGGRGADTQYF. The CDR3 DNA follows: TGTGCCTGGAGTGGCCTAGCGGGAGGGCGGGGGGCAGATACGCAGTATTTT.

This rearrangement joins TRBV28 to TRBJ1-2; TRBD1 might be the D (6 bases). CDR3 length: 12 residues. V shed 6 bases and J shed 10 bases, with 15 bases lying between them. Germline values: CDR1 MDHEN, CDR2 SYDVKM. The CDR3 DNA reads TGTGCCAGCAGCAAACACAGGGTGGACTACACCTTC. This encodes CASSKHRVDYTF.

The chain has TRBV27 and TRBJ2-1; 7 nucleotides line up with TRBD2. The germline V gene has CDR1 MNHEY and CDR2 SMNVEV (reference sequence). The V segment lost 8 bases and the J segment 16 bases; nucleotides outside the gene matches: 23. The length of the CDR3 is 15 residues. CDR3 residues: CASRRTGGAGLSSFF. The CDR3 coding sequence is TGTGCCAGCCGGCGGACGGGGGGAGCCGGGCTCTCCAGTTTCTTC.

This chain connects TRBV7-2 to TRBJ1-1; D ambiguous. The CDR3 contains 15 residues. In germline, CDR1 is SGHTA, CDR2 FQGNSA. V shed 3 bases and J shed 1 base, with 12 bases lying between them. CDR3 coding DNA: TGTGCCAGCAGCTTGCAGGCAGCGGGGAACACTGAAGCTTTCTTT. Translating it yields CASSLQAAGNTEAFF.

The chain links TRBV4-3 to TRBJ1-2, with D possibly being TRBD1 (5 bases). The germline V gene encodes CDR1 LGHNA and CDR2 YSLEER. V shed 3 bases and J shed 0 bases, with 5 bases lying between them. The CDR3 consists of 13 residues. This CDR3 reads CASSQTANYGYTF. CDR3 coding DNA: TGCGCCAGCAGCCAGACAGCTAACTATGGCTACACCTTC.

The CDR3 reads CASSPTGNQPQHF. CDR3 nucleotide sequence: TGTGCCAGCTCACCAACAGGCAATCAGCCCCAGCATTTT. The chain links TRBV18 to TRBJ1-5, with D hard to call. Germline CDR1 reads KGHSH; CDR2 reads LQKENI. The CDR3 totals 13 residues. Trimming cost V 2 bases and J 2 bases, with 4 bases left between them.

The chain carries TRBV6-6 and TRBJ1-2; D not certain. CDR1 and CDR2 from the germline V gene are MNHNY and SVGAGI (reference sequence). V gave up 2 bases and J gave up 8 bases, with 18 bases separating them. The CDR3 is made up of 15 amino acids. As DNA, the CDR3 is TGTGCCAGCAGTTACGATCTCGAGGGTTGGTGGGGCTACACCTTC. Encoded protein: CASSYDLEGWWGYTF.

The chain combines TRBV2 with TRBJ2-7, with D perhaps TRBD2 (6 bases). The CDR3 has 14 amino acids. Germline V gene lookup returns CDR1 SNHLY and CDR2 FYNNEI. V shed 4 bases and J shed 7 bases, with 17 bases lying between them. For the CDR3, the DNA is TGTGCCAGCAGTGGAACGGCTAGCGTCAGAGAGCAGTACGTC. As protein: CASSGTASVREQYV.

The chain links TRBV2 to TRBJ1-3; 11 bases match TRBD1. CDR1 is SNHLY, CDR2 FYNNEI, per germline. The CDR3 is made up of 17 amino acids. J was trimmed by 1 base and V by 9 bases; bases with no gene match: 11. The CDR3 DNA follows: TGTGCCAGGGGGACAGGGGGACGTCCGACGTCTGGAAACACCATATATTTT. Translating gives CARGTGGRPTSGNTIYF.

J is TRBJ1-5 and V is TRBV18, with 7 bases matching TRBD1. Germline lookup yields CDR1 KGHSH and CDR2 LQKENI. CDR3 length: 15 amino acids. Trimming took 6 bases from V and 2 from J; bases not matched to a gene: 7. DNA of the CDR3: TGTGCCAGCTCTCTGGGACAGATCGGCAATCAGCCCCAGCATTTT. Protein product: CASSLGQIGNQPQHF.